A selection of T cell receptor beta chains follows, all from one sample in a study of a mutant IDH1 vaccine in newly diagnosed glioma. TCRdb's table, derived via immunoSEQ multiplex PCR, lists solely in-frame clones and lacks some. Here the sample spans roughly 50,000 clones, around 80% being singletons. Their antigens are not known. This specimen was PBMCs, taken from a glioma patient whose treatment included an IDH1 peptide vaccine. Every receptor here comes from a man aged 25-45 years with glioma. The CDR3 runs from the conserved cysteine through the conserved F or W.

v_call,j_call,cdr3_aa
TRBV9,TRBJ2-1,CASSVDLGSHEQFF
TRBV28,TRBJ1-2,CASMRTGNFGYTF
TRBV28,TRBJ1-4,CASSSTRKLFF
TRBV28,TRBJ1-1,CASSGNRGLGTEAFF
TRBV11-2,TRBJ2-2,CASSKLTGGIPGNTGELFF
TRBV6-1,TRBJ1-5,CASSEIWRGRSNQPQHF
TRBV25-1,TRBJ1-6,CASKEGSNLSYNSPLHF
TRBV28,TRBJ2-5,CASSFGRQETQYF
TRBV19,TRBJ1-5,CASSTFRTGFGSNQPQHF
TRBV7-8,TRBJ1-1,CASSLAELNTEAFF
TRBV27,TRBJ2-3,CASSLSGLAGATDTQYF
TRBV7-2,TRBJ2-3,CASSPTLTSGRQYF
TRBV13,TRBJ2-5,CASSLYVQQETQYF
TRBV6-1,TRBJ1-3,CASSDNGAGGNTIYF
TRBV9,TRBJ2-2,CASSVRQGYTGELFF
TRBV6-1,TRBJ2-1,CASSEGGTGNNEQFF
TRBV6-5,TRBJ1-6,CASSWEPDSPLHF
TRBV19,TRBJ2-1,CASRGVLAGDYNEQFF
TRBV6-5,TRBJ1-1,CASSPTNTEAFF
TRBV7-9,TRBJ1-5,CASSLVGATNYHSNQPQHF
TRBV7-8,TRBJ2-7,CASRPRWASEQYF
TRBV11-2,TRBJ2-1,CASSLGTGEWEQFF
TRBV4-1,TRBJ2-1,CASSLAPARSNEQFF
TRBV4-1,TRBJ2-5,CASSQDRGTYQETQYF
TRBV4-1,TRBJ2-7,CASSHPLVSYEQYF
TRBV19,TRBJ2-1,CASSPRGGGLNNEQFF
TRBV7-6,TRBJ2-3,CASSLTSGGPPGDTQYF
TRBV5-1,TRBJ2-3,CASSLEAGDTDTQYF
TRBV10-2,TRBJ1-3,CASKPRSGNTIYF
TRBV7-6,TRBJ2-7,CASSLATGGNYEQYF
TRBV6-1,TRBJ2-7,CASSATGNSYEQYF
TRBV2,TRBJ1-1,CASSVGAGGNTEAFF